This T cell receptor (beta chain) was captured in a study of regulatory T cells in long-lasting Graves disease. TCR beta libraries were built with iRepertoire HTBI primers and Arm-PCR of CDR3 regions. Each CDR3 protein gets one entry after TCRdb re-called the multiplex PCR reads with MiXCR. Of hundreds of thousands of distinct CDR3 sequences listed, roughly a fifth are singletons. V lost 11 bases and J 2 bases, leaving 10 bases between the germline ends. Germline CDR1 ENHRY, CDR2 SYGVKD. CDR3 size: 11 residues. As for time point: persistent/refractory GD, antithyroid drugs over 5 years with positive TRAb. PBMC RNA served as the TCR library source.

The sequencing here drew on peripheral blood mononuclear cells (PBMCs), taken when the disease was refractory, from a patient treated with antithyroid drugs. This chain links TRBV10-3 with TRBJ2-7; D possibly corresponds to TRBD1 (7 bases). This clonotype was obtained from a female donor with Graves disease. The CDR3 nucleotides are TGTGCCGGAGGGACAGCCTACGAGCAGTACTTC. Its protein is CAGGTAYEQYF.